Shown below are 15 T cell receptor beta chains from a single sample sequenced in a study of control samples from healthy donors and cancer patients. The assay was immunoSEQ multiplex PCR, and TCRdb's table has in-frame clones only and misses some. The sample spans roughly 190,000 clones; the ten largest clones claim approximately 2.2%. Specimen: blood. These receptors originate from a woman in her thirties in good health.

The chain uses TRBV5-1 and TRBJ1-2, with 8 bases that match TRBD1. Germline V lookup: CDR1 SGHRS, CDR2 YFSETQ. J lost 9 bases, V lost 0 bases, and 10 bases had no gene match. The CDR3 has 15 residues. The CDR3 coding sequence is TGCGCCAGCAGCTTGGGGGGTCGGACAGGGTATAGCTACACCTTC. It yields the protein CASSLGGRTGYSYTF.

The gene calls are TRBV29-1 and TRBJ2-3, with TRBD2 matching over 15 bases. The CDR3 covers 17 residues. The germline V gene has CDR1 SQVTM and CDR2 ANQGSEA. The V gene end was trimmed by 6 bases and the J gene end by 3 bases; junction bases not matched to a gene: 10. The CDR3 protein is CSVVLGLAGGLTDTQYF. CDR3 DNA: TGCAGCGTGGTACTCGGACTAGCGGGGGGGCTGACAGATACGCAGTATTTT.

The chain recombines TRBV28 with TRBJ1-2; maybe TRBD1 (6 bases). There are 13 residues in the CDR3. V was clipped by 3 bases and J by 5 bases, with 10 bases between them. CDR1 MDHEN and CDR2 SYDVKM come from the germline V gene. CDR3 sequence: CASSFTGLYGYTF. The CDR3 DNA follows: TGTGCCAGCAGTTTTACAGGGCTTTATGGCTACACCTTC.

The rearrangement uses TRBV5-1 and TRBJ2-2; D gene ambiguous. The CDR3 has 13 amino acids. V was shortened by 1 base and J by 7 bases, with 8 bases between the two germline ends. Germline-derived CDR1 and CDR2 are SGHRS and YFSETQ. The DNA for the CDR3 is TGCGCCAGCAGCTTGCCCGATAGCGGGGAGCTGTTTTTT. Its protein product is CASSLPDSGELFF.

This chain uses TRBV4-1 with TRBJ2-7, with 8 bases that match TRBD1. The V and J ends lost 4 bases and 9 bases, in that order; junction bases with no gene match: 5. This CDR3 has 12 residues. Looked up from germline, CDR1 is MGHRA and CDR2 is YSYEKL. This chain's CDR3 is CASSPIGQGQYF. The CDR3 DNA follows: TGCGCCAGCAGCCCCATCGGACAGGGGCAGTACTTC.

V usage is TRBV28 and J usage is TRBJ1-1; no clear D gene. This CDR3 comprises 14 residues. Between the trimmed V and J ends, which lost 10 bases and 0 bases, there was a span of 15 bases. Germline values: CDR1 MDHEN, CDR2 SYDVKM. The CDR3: CATSRFKMNTEAFF. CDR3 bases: TGTGCCACCTCCCGTTTCAAAATGAACACTGAAGCTTTCTTT. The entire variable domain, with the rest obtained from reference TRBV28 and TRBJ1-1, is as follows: DVKVTQSSRYLVKRTGEKVFLECVQDMDHENMFWYRQDPGLGLRLIYFSYDVKMKEKGDIPEGYSVSREKKERFSLILESASTNQTSMYLCATSRFKMNTEAFFGQGTRLTVV.

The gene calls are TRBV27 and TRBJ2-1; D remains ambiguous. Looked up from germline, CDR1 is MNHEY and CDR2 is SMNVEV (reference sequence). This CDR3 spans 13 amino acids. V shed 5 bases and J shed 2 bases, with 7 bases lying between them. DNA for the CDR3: TGTGCCAGCAGTGGGTTCGCCTACAATGAGCAGTTCTTC. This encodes CASSGFAYNEQFF.

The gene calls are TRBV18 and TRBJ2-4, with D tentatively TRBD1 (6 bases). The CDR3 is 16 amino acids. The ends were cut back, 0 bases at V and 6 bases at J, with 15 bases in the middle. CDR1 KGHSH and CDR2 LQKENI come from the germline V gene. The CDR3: CASSPPGAGVRNIQYF. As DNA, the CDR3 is TGTGCCAGCTCACCACCGGGGGCAGGGGTTAGAAACATTCAGTACTTC.

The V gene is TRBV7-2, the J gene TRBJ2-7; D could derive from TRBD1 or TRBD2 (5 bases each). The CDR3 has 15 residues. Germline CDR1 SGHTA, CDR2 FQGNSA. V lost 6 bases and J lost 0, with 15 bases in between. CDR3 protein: CASSRGSGTSYEQYF. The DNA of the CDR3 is TGTGCCAGCAGTCGCGGGTCAGGGACCTCCTACGAGCAGTACTTC.

This CDR3 is CASSSGEILRDTQYF. The CDR3 DNA follows: TGTGCCAGCAGCTCCGGGGAGATTCTTAGAGATACGCAGTATTTT. The V and J genes are TRBV7-9 and TRBJ2-3, with D possibly TRBD2 on 5 matching bases. The ends were cut back, 4 bases at V and 5 bases at J, with 16 bases in the middle. The CDR3 loop spans 15 amino acids. Germline CDR1 SEHNR, CDR2 FQNEAQ (reference sequence).

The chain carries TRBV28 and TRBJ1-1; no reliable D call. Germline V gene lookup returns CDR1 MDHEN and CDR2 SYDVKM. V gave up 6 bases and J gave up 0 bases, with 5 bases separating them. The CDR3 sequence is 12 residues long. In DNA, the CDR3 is TGTGCCAGCAGCACAGTGAACACTGAAGCTTTCTTT. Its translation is CASSTVNTEAFF.

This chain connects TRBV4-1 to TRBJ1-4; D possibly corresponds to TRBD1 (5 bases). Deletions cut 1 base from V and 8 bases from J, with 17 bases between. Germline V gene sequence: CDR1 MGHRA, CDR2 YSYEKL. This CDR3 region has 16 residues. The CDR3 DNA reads TGCGCCAGCAGCCAAGCAGGCTCGGGGGGATTGGAAAAACTGTTTTTT. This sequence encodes CASSQAGSGGLEKLFF.

The CDR3 sequence: CASSLLTGTGTEAFF. The CDR3 nucleotides read TGTGCCAGCAGCCTACTGACAGGGACGGGAACTGAAGCTTTCTTT. V gene TRBV2 combines with J gene TRBJ1-1, with TRBD1 identical over 7 bases. This CDR3 spans 15 amino acids. V trimming: 6 bases; J trimming: 5 bases; junction bases outside the gene matches: 12. Germline V gene data show CDR1 as SNHLY and CDR2 as FYNNEI.

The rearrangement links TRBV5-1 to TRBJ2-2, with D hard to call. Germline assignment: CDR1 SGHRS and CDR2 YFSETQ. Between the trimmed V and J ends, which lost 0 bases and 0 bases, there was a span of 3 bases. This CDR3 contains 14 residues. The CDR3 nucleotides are TGCGCCAGCAGCTTGGCCACGAACACCGGGGAGCTGTTTTTT. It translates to CASSLATNTGELFF.

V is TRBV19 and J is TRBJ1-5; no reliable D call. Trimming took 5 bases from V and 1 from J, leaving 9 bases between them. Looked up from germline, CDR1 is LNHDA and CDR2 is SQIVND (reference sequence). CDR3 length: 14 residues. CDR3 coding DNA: TGTGCCAGTAGTCGAACACGGAGCAATCAGCCCCAGCATTTT. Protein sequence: CASSRTRSNQPQHF.